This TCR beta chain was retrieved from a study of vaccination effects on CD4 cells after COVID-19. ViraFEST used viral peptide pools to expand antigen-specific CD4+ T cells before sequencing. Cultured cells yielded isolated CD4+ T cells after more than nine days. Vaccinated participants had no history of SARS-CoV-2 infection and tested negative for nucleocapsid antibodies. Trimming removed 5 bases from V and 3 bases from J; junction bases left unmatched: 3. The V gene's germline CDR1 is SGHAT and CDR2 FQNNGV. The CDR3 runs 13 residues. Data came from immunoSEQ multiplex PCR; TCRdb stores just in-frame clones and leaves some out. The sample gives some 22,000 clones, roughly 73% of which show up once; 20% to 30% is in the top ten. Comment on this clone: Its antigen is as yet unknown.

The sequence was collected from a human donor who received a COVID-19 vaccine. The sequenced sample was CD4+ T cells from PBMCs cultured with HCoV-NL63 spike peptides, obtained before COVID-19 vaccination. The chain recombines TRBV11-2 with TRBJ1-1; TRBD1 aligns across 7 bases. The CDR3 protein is CASSQQGYTEAFF. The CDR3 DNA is TGTGCCAGCAGCCAACAGGGGTACACTGAAGCTTTCTTT.